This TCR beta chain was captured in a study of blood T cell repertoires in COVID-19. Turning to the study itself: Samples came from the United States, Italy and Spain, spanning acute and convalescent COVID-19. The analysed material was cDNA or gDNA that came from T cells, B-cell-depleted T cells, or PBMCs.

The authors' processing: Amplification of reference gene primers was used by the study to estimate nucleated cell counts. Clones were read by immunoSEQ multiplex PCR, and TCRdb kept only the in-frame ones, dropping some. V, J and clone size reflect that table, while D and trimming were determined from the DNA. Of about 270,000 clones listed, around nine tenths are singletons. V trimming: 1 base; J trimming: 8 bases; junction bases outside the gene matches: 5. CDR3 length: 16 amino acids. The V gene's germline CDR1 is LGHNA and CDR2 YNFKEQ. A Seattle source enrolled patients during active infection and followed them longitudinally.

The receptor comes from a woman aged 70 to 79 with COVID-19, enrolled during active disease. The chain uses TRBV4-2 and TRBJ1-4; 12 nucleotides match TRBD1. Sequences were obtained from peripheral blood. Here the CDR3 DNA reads TGTGCCAGCAGCCAAGTAGGGACAGGGGGCGAGGAAAAACTGTTTTTT. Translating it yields CASSQVGTGGEEKLFF.